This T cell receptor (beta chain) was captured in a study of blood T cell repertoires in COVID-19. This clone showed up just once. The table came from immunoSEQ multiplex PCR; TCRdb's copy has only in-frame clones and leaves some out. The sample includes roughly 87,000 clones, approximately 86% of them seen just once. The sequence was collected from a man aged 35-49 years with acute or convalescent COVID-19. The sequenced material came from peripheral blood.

The CDR3 region has the DNA TGTGCCAGCAGCTTGTCCGGGACACACTATGGCTACACCTTC. Residues: CASSLSGTHYGYTF. The chain has TRBV7-8 and TRBJ1-2; possible D gene TRBD1, 6 bases. The germline V and J ends were trimmed by 3 bases and 3 bases, with 11 bases remaining between them. The CDR3 loop spans 14 amino acids. The germline gives CDR1 SGHVS, CDR2 FQNEAQ.